This T cell receptor (beta chain) is from a study of CD8 T cells in ankylosing spondylitis. Study-wide results and limits: Peripheral blood held disease-linked clones only at relatively low frequency, and these were CD8+. Blood from ankylosing spondylitis patients appeared to carry a characteristic eight-variant TCR beta motif.

Germline loops: CDR1 DFQATT, CDR2 SNEGSKA (reference sequence). Unmatched junction bases numbered 1, after V lost 1 base and J lost 5 bases. The CDR3 extends over 13 amino acids. This clonotype came up many times. Its antigen is undetermined. Each CDR3 protein gets one entry after TCRdb re-called the 5' RACE reads with MiXCR. The data hold about 88,000 distinct CDR3 sequences, with roughly 30% observed a single time. The chain combines TRBV20-1 with TRBJ2-5, with TRBD2 identical over 10 bases. This TCR derives from a male donor with ankylosing spondylitis or in good health (not recorded which). The specimen sequenced was blood, either unsorted or a sorted T cell fraction (not recorded which). CDR3 region: CSARGTSGETQYF. In nucleotides, the CDR3 is TGCAGTGCTAGAGGGACTAGCGGCGAGACCCAGTACTTC.